The 15 T cell receptor beta chains reported below all come from one sample, sequenced in a study of CD8+ T cells in alopecia areata. The treatment is: oral pan-JAK inhibitor, 5-10 mg twice daily. Sequencing relied on a cDNA template that was reverse transcribed from extracted RNA. Data came from immunoSEQ multiplex PCR; TCRdb stores just in-frame clones and leaves some out. The profile shows about 200,000 clones, 35% to 40% of them singletons. The sample consisted of CD4+ T cells sorted from blood, taken at roughly week 30, from a patient treated with tofacitinib. The receptors come from a human donor with alopecia areata.

This clone turned up a few times. V usage is TRBV5-1 and J usage is TRBJ2-3; D uncertain. Trimming cost V 0 bases and J 5 bases, with 10 bases left between them. Germline V gives CDR1 SGHRS, CDR2 YFSETQ. The CDR3 runs 14 residues. The CDR3 sequence is CASSLGGPRDTQYF. For the CDR3, the DNA is TGCGCCAGCAGCTTGGGAGGACCCCGAGATACGCAGTATTTT.

This rearrangement joins TRBV25-1 to TRBJ1-1, with D possibly matching TRBD1 (5 bases). From germline, CDR1 is MGHDK and CDR2 SYGVNS. The CDR3 consists of 13 residues. Trimming left V 4 bases short and J 5 bases short, with 11 bases between. The CDR3 loop is CASSVSGRTEAFF. The CDR3 DNA is TGTGCCAGCAGTGTTTCGGGACGGACTGAAGCTTTCTTT.

The gene calls are TRBV7-9 and TRBJ2-7; 8 bases match TRBD1. Germline V gene lookup returns CDR1 SEHNR and CDR2 FQNEAQ (reference sequence). The CDR3 sequence is 15 residues long. Trimming cost V 5 bases and J 4 bases; bases outside gene matches: 10. CDR3 coding DNA: TGTGCCAGCAGCCGAGAAGGACAGGGTCAATACGAGCAGTACTTC. Encoded protein: CASSREGQGQYEQYF.

This clone has a handful of counts. This sequence joins TRBV7-2 and TRBJ2-6; D gene ambiguous. Germline CDR1 reads SGHTA; CDR2 reads FQGNSA. The CDR3 is 15 residues long. Between the trimmed V and J ends, which lost 2 bases and 4 bases, there was a span of 9 bases. Here the CDR3 reads CASSLTIGGANVLTF. In nucleotides, the CDR3 is TGTGCCAGCAGCTTAACGATAGGGGGGGCCAACGTCCTGACTTTC.

The chain recombines TRBV28 with TRBJ2-3; 10 positions agree with TRBD2. The V gene's germline CDR1 is MDHEN and CDR2 SYDVKM. The CDR3 is 17 residues long. V dropped 2 bases and J dropped 6; count of bases not matched to a gene: 11. The CDR3 spells CASSLLTSGRAGDTQYF. Written as DNA, the CDR3 is TGTGCCAGCAGTTTACTGACCAGCGGGAGGGCTGGGGATACGCAGTATTTT. Variable domain in full (rest from reference TRBV28 and TRBJ2-3): DVKVTQSSRYLVKRTGEKVFLECVQDMDHENMFWYRQDPGLGLRLIYFSYDVKMKEKGDIPEGYSVSREKKERFSLILESASTNQTSMYLCASSLLTSGRAGDTQYFGPGTRLTVL.

V is TRBV27 and J is TRBJ1-4, with TRBD1 as a possible D gene (5 bases). Germline V gene sequence: CDR1 MNHEY, CDR2 SMNVEV (reference sequence). V lost 5 bases and J 3 bases, leaving 10 bases between the germline ends. This CDR3 is built from 14 residues. For the CDR3, the DNA is TGTGCCAGCAGTCTTCAGGGCGCTAATGAAAAACTGTTTTTT. Translating gives CASSLQGANEKLFF. Full variable domain (remainder filled in from reference TRBV27 and TRBJ1-4): EAQVTQNPRYLITVTGKKLTVTCSQNMNHEYMSWYRQDPGLGLRQIYYSMNVEVTDKGDVPEGYKVSRKEKRNFPLILESPSPNQTSLYFCASSLQGANEKLFFGSGTQLSVL.

The chain recombines TRBV2 with TRBJ2-7; TRBD2 matches 14 bases. The junction had 16 bases not matched to a gene; V was cut back by 11 bases and J by 4 bases. Germline loops: CDR1 SNHLY, CDR2 FYNNEI. The CDR3 runs to 17 residues. Here the CDR3 reads CAGSSGTSGSKWYEQYF. The CDR3 region has the DNA TGTGCCGGGTCTTCCGGGACTAGCGGGAGTAAGTGGTACGAGCAGTACTTC. The whole variable domain, remainder taken from reference TRBV2 and TRBJ2-7, is EPEVTQTPSHQVTQMGQEVILRCVPISNHLYFYWYRQILGQKVEFLVSFYNNEISEKSEIFDDQFSVERPDGSNFTLKIRSTKLEDSAMYFCAGSSGTSGSKWYEQYFGPGTRLTVT.

The J gene is TRBJ2-2, the V gene TRBV2; weak D call: TRBD2 (6 bases). The ends were cut back, 6 bases at V and 7 bases at J, with 18 bases in the middle. The CDR3 covers 15 residues. Germline V lookup: CDR1 SNHLY, CDR2 FYNNEI. The CDR3 is CASRAVTSGNGELFF. The CDR3 DNA sequence: TGTGCCAGCAGGGCGGTGACTAGTGGTAACGGGGAGCTGTTTTTT.

The chain combines TRBV5-5 with TRBJ2-1; D is unclear. The CDR3 spans 15 residues. Trimming stripped 1 base from V and 1 base from J, with 9 bases between. Germline-derived CDR1 and CDR2 are SGHKS and YYEKEE (reference sequence). CDR3 in amino acids: CASSLSSSSYNEQFF. The CDR3 DNA is TGTGCCAGCAGCTTGTCCAGCAGTTCCTACAATGAGCAGTTCTTC.

This chain connects TRBV5-1 to TRBJ1-3; TRBD1 matches at 7 bases. V shed 4 bases and J 3 bases; nucleotides not matched to a gene: 4. The CDR3 runs 14 residues. Germline V gene sequence: CDR1 SGHRS, CDR2 YFSETQ. The chain's CDR3 is CASSAGTVGNTIYF. CDR3 DNA: TGCGCCAGCAGCGCCGGGACAGTTGGAAACACCATATATTTT.

J is TRBJ2-4 and V is TRBV30; 10 bases agree with TRBD2. The trim removed 2 bases at V and 2 bases at J, leaving 9 bases unmatched. This CDR3 spans 17 amino acids. Germline V gene data show CDR1 as GTSNPN and CDR2 as SVGIG (reference sequence). The DNA for the CDR3 is TGTGCCTGGAGTTCGCCGGGACTAGCGCGGACCAAAAACATTCAGTACTTC. It codes for CAWSSPGLARTKNIQYF.

The chain has TRBV15 and TRBJ2-7; D is unresolved. Germline V gives CDR1 LNHNV, CDR2 YYDKDF (reference sequence). The V end lost 1 base, the J end lost 6 bases, and 13 bases lay between the germline ends. The CDR3 has 14 amino acids. DNA for the CDR3: TGTGCCACCAGCAGAGTCACCCCTAATGTCGAGCAGTACTTC. Its translation: CATSRVTPNVEQYF.

J is TRBJ2-7 and V is TRBV7-2, with D unresolved. Germline V CDR1 and CDR2: SGHTA, FQGNSA. The CDR3 runs 15 residues. V lost 2 bases and J 2 bases, leaving 13 bases between the germline ends. As DNA, the CDR3 is TGTGCCAGCAGCTTAAGGTCAGATCTTGCCTACGAGCAGTACTTC. Protein: CASSLRSDLAYEQYF.

The J gene is TRBJ2-7, the V gene TRBV6-5; no firm D call. V lost 0 bases to trimming and J lost 5 bases, with 14 bases between them. Germline V gene lookup returns CDR1 MNHEY and CDR2 SVGAGI. CDR3 length: 15 amino acids. The CDR3 nucleotides read TGTGCCAGCAGTTACTCATTGGGGATTGTCAACGAGCAGTACTTC. This translates into CASSYSLGIVNEQYF.

V is TRBV6-1 and J is TRBJ1-3; D may be TRBD1 (6 bases). Germline assignment: CDR1 MNHNS and CDR2 SASEGT. The CDR3 runs to 15 residues. Trimming shortened V by 1 base and J by 4 bases, and 11 bases separated the two germline ends. The CDR3 loop reads CASSEVGGWGNTIYF. CDR3 nucleotide sequence: TGTGCCAGCAGTGAAGTTGGGGGCTGGGGAAACACCATATATTTT.